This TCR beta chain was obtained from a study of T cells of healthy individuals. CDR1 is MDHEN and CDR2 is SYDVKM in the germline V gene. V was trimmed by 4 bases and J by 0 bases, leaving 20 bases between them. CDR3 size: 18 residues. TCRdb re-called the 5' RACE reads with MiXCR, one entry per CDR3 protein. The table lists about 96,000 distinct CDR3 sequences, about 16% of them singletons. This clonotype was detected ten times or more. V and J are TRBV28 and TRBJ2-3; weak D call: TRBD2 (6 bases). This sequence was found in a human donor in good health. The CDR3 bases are TGTGCCAGCAGTTCCCCTTCTAGCGCCCGGACCAGCACAGATACGCAGTATTTT. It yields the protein CASSSPSSARTSTDTQYF.